This is a list of T cell receptor beta chains from one sample in a study of metastatic and nonmetastatic thyroid tumors. TCRdb re-analyzed the PCR reads using MiXCR. Of tens of thousands of clones in the sample, just over 14% are singletons; the top ten hold more than 12%. Sequenced: tumor tissue. These receptors were obtained from a female donor with papillary thyroid cancer or a benign thyroid nodule (not recorded which). Some clones in this sample may be carry-over from other donors' samples. The CDR3 runs from the conserved cysteine through the conserved F or W. The D gene is left open where the match is weak. A row's size may be missing; if present it is once, few, many or a size class.

v_gene	j_gene	d_gene	abundance	len	CDR3aa	CDR3nt
TRBV11-2	TRBJ2-7	-	medium-sized	15	CASSFGTGPIYEQYF	TGTGCCAGCAGCTTTGGTACAGGACCGATCTACGAGCAGTACTTC
TRBV5-1	TRBJ1-2	-	medium-sized	15	CASSSGGASNYGYTF	TGCGCCAGCAGCTCGGGGGGGGCATCAAACTATGGCTACACCTTC
TRBV2	TRBJ1-2	-	many	13	CASSERGYDGYTF	TGTGCCAGCAGTGAAAGGGGGTACGATGGCTACACCTTC
TRBV10-2	TRBJ2-7	-	-	10	CASSGYEQYF	TGCGCCAGCAGTGGTTACGAGCAGTACTTC
TRBV20-1	TRBJ2-7	-	-	13	CSASTGTLYEHYF	TGCAGTGCTAGTACAGGGACTCTCTACGAGCATTACTTC
TRBV6-1	TRBJ1-2	TRBD1	many	13	CASNRDRAYGYTF	TGTGCCAGCAATCGAGACAGGGCGTACGGCTACACCTTC
TRBV5-1	TRBJ2-5	TRBD2	many	16	CASSLDLAGIQETQYF	TGCGCCAGCAGCTTGGACCTAGCGGGTATCCAAGAGACCCAGTACTTC
TRBV12-3/TRBV12-4	TRBJ1-2	TRBD1	many	16	CASSWGPGTGGYGYTF	TGTGCCAGCAGTTGGGGGCCGGGGACAGGCGGCTATGGCTACACCTTC
TRBV5-1	TRBJ1-5	-	many	15	CASSLGPTANQPQHF	TGCGCCAGCAGCTTGGGCCCAACGGCTAATCAGCCCCAGCATTTT
TRBV3-1	TRBJ2-3	-	many	12	CASSQADITQYF	TGTGCCAGCAGCCAAGCGGACATTACGCAGTATTTT
TRBV6-1	TRBJ1-3	-	medium-sized	15	CASSLQGIGGNTIYF	TGTGCCAGCAGTTTACAGGGAATCGGTGGAAACACCATATATTTT
TRBV5-1	TRBJ2-7	TRBD1	many	15	CASSLAGTGEEEQYF	TGCGCTAGCAGCTTGGCCGGGACAGGGGAGGAAGAGCAGTACTTC
TRBV20-1	TRBJ2-2	TRBD2	many	14	CSARDLREVGELFF	TGCAGTGCTAGAGATCTACGGGAGGTCGGGGAGCTGTTTTTT
TRBV4-2	TRBJ2-7	TRBD2	many	17	CASSQDRGSGSWDEQYF	TGTGCCAGCAGCCAAGATCGGGGGAGCGGGAGTTGGGACGAGCAGTACTTC
TRBV5-6	TRBJ1-6	-	-	16	CASSLAPGRQNSPLHF	TGTGCCAGCAGCTTGGCTCCAGGCAGACAAAATTCACCCCTCCACTTT
TRBV5-1	TRBJ2-2	-	many	13	CASSLGPGGELFF	TGCGCCAGCAGCTTGGGACCAGGGGGGGAGCTGTTTTTT